The sequence of this T cell receptor beta chain was determined in a study of blood T cell repertoires in COVID-19. Study-level background: T cells, B-cell-depleted T cells, or PBMCs provided the cDNA or gDNA that served as material.

This clone was detected only once. The CDR3 runs 15 residues. Germline loops: CDR1 MNHEY, CDR2 SMNVEV (reference sequence). V lost 4 bases to trimming and J lost 6 bases; unmatched junction nucleotides: 4. Authors' analysis steps: Amplified reference gene primers provided the basis for estimating nucleated cell counts. Clones were sequenced by immunoSEQ multiplex PCR, and TCRdb holds only the in-frame ones, with some missing. That table furnishes V, J and clone size, whereas the DNA furnished D and trimming. The top ten hold roughly 14% of the sample, which has some 300,000 clones, approximately 86% seen once.

The TCR originated in a woman in her seventies with COVID-19, enrolled during active disease. The gene calls are TRBV27 and TRBJ1-6; 9 positions agree with TRBD1. Sequenced: peripheral blood. The CDR3 DNA follows: TGTGCCAGCAGTTGGGACAGGGCAACTAATTCACCCCTCCACTTT. Translating it yields CASSWDRATNSPLHF.